This entry is about one T cell receptor (beta chain). As yet, its antigen is unknown. Other DNA sequences in this sample translate to the same CDR3. These data originate in a study of beta chain features in type 1 diabetes. Study-wide points: Moderate yet significant TCRB CDR3 shortening was seen in Type 1 diabetes patients in all four CD4+ subsets.

Sorting with CD45RO/CCR7/CD25/CD127/CD95/CD27 yielded naive, central memory, regulatory and stem-like memory CD4+ cells. Expressed TCRB transcripts were sequenced, since all the RNA that had been isolated was reverse transcribed. Naive, central memory and regulatory T cell samples averaged about 3.5 million reads. Using immunoSEQ multiplex PCR, the repertoire was profiled, and TCRdb retains in-frame clones only, with some absent. Among around 140,000 clones listed, about 13% were seen once. The length of the CDR3 is 13 residues. Germline V gene data show CDR1 as SGHDN and CDR2 as FVKESK. The ends were cut back, 1 base at V and 8 bases at J, with 8 bases in the middle.

V and J are TRBV14 and TRBJ1-4; D remains unclear. The material sequenced was central memory CD4+ T cells from blood. The TCR was taken from a man in his late teens or twenties with type 1 diabetes. The CDR3 DNA reads as TGTGCCAGCAGCCAAGGGTTTAACGAAAAACTGTTTTTT. Amino acid sequence: CASSQGFNEKLFF.